This entry features one TCR beta chain sequence. What it binds is unknown. The data originate from a study of PD-1 blockade in mismatch repair-deficient tumors. Study observations and caveats: Tumor-resident clones, often absent from pretreatment blood, expanded after pembrolizumab and then contracted.

In germline, CDR1 is SGHTS, CDR2 YDEGEE. This CDR3 spans 14 amino acids. Losses at the gene ends were 0 bases for V and 4 bases for J; bases not matched to a gene: 2. TCRdb keeps only in-frame clones here, not all; method: immunoSEQ multiplex PCR. Of some 110,000 clones listed, 65% to 80% are singletons. This specimen consisted of peripheral blood, obtained about 60 weeks after starting pembrolizumab. The rearrangement joins TRBV5-8 to TRBJ2-5, with TRBD1 identical over 8 bases. This clonotype was obtained from an adult with mismatch repair-deficient cancer. The chain's CDR3 is CASSLGQGIETQYF. In DNA form, the CDR3 reads TGTGCCAGCAGCTTGGGACAGGGGATAGAGACCCAGTACTTC.